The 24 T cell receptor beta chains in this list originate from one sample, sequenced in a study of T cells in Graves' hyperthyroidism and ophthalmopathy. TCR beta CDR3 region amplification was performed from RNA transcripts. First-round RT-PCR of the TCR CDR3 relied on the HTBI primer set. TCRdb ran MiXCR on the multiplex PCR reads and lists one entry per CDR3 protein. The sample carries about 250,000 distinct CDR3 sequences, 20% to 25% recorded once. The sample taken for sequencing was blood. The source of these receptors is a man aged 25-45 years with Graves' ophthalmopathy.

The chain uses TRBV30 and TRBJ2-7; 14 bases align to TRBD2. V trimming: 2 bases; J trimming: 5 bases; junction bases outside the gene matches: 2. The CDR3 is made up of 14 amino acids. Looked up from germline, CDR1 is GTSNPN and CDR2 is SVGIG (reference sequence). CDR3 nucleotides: TGTGCCTGGAGTCGGGGACTAGCGGGAGACGAGCAGTACTTC. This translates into CAWSRGLAGDEQYF.

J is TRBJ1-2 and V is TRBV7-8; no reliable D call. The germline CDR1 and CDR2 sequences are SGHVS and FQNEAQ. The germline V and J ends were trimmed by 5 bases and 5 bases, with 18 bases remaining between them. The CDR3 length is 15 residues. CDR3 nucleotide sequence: TGTGCCAGCAGCCGCCGAGGTCGTCTAGAGTATGGCTACACCTTC. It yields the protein CASSRRGRLEYGYTF.

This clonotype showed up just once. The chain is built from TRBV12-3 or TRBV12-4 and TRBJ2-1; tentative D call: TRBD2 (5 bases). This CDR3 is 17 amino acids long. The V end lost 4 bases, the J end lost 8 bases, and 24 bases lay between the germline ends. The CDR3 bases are TGTGCCAGCAGTTCTTACACGGGCGGCACTAGTCGGCATGAGCAGTTCTTC. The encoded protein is CASSSYTGGTSRHEQFF.

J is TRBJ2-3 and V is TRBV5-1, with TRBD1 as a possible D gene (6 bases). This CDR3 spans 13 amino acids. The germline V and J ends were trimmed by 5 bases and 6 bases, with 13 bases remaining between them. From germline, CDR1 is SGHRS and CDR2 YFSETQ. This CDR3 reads CASRSDSSDTQYF. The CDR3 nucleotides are TGCGCCAGCAGATCGGACAGTTCGGATACGCAGTATTTT.

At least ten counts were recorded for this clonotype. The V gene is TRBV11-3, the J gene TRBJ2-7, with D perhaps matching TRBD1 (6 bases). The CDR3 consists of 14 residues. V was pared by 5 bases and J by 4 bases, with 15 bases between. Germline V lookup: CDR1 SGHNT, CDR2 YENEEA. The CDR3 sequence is CASSQPGHRYEQYF. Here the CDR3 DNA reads TGTGCCAGCAGCCAACCGGGACACCGATACGAGCAGTACTTC.

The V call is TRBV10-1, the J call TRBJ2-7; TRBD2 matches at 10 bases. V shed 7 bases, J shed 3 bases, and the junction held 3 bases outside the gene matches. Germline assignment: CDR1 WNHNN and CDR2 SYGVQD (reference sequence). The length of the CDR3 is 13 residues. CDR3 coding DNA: TGCGCCAGCACTAGCGGGAGAGGCTACGAGCAGTACTTC. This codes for CASTSGRGYEQYF.

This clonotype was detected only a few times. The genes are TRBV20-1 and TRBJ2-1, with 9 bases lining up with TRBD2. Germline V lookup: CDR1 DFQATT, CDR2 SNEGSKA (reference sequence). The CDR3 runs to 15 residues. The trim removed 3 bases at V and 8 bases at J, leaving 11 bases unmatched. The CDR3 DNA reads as TGCAGTGCTAGGTCCGCTAGCGGGATCAAGGATGAGCAGTTCTTC. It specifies CSARSASGIKDEQFF.

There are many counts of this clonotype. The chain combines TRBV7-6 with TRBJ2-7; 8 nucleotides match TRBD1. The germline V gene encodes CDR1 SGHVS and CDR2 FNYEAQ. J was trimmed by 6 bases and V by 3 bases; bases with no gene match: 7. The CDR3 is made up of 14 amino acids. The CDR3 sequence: CASSFSAGGAEQYF. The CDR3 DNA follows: TGTGCCAGCAGCTTCTCTGCAGGGGGCGCCGAGCAGTACTTC.

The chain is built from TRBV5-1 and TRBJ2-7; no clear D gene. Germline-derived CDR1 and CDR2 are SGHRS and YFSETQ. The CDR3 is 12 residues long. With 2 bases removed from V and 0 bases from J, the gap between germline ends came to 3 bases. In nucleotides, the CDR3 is TGCGCCAGCAGCTTCAACTCCTACGAGCAGTACTTC. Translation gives CASSFNSYEQYF.

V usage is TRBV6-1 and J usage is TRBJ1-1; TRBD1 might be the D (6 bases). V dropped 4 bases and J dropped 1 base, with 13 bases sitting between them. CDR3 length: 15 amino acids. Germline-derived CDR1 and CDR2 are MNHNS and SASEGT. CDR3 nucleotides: TGTGCCAGCAGTGCCTCGGGGGCGGGGAACACTGAAGCTTTCTTT. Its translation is CASSASGAGNTEAFF.

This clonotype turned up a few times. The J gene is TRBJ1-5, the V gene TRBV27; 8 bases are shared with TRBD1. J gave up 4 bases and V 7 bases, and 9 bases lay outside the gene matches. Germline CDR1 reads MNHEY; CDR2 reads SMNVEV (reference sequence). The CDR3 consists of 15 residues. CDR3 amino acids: CASTLTGDRNQPQHF. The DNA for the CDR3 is TGTGCCAGCACCCTGACAGGGGATCGGAATCAGCCCCAGCATTTT.

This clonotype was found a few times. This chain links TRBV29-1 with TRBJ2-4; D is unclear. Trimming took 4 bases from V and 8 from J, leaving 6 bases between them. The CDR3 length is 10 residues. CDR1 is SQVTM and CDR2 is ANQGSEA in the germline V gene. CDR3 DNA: TGCAGCGTTGTTGGGGACATTCAGTACTTC. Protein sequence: CSVVGDIQYF.

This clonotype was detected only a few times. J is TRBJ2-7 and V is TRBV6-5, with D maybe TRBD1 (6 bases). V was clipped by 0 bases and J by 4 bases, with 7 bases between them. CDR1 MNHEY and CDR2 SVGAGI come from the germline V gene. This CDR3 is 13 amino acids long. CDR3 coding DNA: TGTGCCAGCAGTTACTCCGGACAGTACGAGCAGTACTTC. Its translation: CASSYSGQYEQYF.

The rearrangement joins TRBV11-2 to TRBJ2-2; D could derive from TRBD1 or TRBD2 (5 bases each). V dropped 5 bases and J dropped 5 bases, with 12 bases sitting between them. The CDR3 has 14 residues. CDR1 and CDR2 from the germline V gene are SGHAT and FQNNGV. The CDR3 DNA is TGTGCCAGCAGCCCGGGGCAGTCTACCGGGGAGCTGTTTTTT. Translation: CASSPGQSTGELFF. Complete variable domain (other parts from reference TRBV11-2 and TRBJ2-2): EAGVAQSPRYKIIEKRQSVAFWCNPISGHATLYWYQQILGQGPKLLIQFQNNGVVDDSQLPKDRFSAERLKGVDSTLKIQPAKLEDSAVYLCASSPGQSTGELFFGEGSRLTVL.

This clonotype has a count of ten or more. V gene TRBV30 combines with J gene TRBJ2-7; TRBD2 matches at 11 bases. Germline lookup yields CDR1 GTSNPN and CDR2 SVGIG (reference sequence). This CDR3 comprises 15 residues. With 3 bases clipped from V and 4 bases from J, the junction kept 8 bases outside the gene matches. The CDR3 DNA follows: TGTGCCTGGAGAGCTCCGGGACTAGCGGCATACGAGCAGTACTTC. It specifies CAWRAPGLAAYEQYF.

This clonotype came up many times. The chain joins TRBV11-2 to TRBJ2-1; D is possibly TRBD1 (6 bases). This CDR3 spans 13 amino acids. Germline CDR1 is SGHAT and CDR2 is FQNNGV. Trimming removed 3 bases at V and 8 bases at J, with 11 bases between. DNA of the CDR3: TGTGCCAGCAGCTTGAGGGGGAAGGATGAGCAGTTCTTC. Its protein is CASSLRGKDEQFF.

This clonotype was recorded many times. The CDR3, as DNA: TGCAGCGCTACCGGACAGGGTGTTTCTAACTATGGCTACACCTTC. This sequence encodes CSATGQGVSNYGYTF. The chain joins TRBV29-1 to TRBJ1-2; 8 bases are shared with TRBD1. CDR1 SQVTM and CDR2 ANQGSEA come from the germline V gene. Trimming cost V 7 bases and J 0 bases; bases outside gene matches: 10. CDR3 length: 15 amino acids.

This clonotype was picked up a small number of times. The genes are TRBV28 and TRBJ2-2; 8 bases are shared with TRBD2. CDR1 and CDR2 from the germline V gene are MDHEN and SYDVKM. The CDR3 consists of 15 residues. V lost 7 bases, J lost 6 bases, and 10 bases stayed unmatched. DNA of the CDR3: TGTGCCAGCAAAGGAGCGGGAGCAATTTCCGGGGAGCTGTTTTTT. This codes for CASKGAGAISGELFF.

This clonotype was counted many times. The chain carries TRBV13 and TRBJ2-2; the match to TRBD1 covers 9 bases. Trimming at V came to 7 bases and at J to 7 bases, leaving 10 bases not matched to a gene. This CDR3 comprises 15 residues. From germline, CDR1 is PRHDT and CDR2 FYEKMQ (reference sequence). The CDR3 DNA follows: TGTGCCAGCACCACCGGGACAGGGATTGTCGGGGAGCTGTTTTTT. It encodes CASTTGTGIVGELFF.

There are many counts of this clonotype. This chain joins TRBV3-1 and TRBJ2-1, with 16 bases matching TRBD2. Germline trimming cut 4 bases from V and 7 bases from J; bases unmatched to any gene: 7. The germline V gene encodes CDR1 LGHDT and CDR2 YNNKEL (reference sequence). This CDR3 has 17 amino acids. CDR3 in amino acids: CASSRAGTSGRGNEQFF. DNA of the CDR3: TGTGCCAGCAGCCGTGCTGGGACTAGCGGGAGGGGGAATGAGCAGTTCTTC.

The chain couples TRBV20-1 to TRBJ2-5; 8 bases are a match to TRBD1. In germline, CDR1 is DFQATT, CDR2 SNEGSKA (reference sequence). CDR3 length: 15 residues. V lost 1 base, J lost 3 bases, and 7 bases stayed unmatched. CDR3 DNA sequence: TGCAGTGCTAGAGGGAAACAGGGGGTGAAAGAGACCCAGTACTTC. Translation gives CSARGKQGVKETQYF.

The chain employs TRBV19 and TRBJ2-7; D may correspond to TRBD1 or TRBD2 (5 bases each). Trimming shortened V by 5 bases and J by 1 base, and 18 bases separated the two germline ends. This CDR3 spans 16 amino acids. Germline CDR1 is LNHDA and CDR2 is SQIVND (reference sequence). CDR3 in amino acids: CASSPGLGRLSYEQYF. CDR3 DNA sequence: TGTGCCAGTAGTCCAGGTCTGGGACGGTTATCCTACGAGCAGTACTTC.

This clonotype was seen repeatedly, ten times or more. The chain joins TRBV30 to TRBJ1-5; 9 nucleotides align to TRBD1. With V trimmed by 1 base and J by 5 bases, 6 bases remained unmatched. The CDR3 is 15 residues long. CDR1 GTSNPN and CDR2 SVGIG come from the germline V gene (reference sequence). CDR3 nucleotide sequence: TGTGCCTGGAGTGCAGGACAGGGGCGAGATCAGCCCCAGCATTTT. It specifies CAWSAGQGRDQPQHF.

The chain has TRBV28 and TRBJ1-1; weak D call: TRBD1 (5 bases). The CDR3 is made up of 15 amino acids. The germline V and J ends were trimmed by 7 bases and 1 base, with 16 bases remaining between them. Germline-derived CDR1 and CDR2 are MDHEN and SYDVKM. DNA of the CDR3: TGTGCCAGCATAAGGGTGGCCGGGGCGAACACTGAAGCTTTCTTT. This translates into CASIRVAGANTEAFF.